The next 2 T cell receptor beta chains were all read from a single sample in a study of blood T cell repertoires in COVID-19. Libraries were prepared by immunoSEQ multiplex PCR; TCRdb keeps only in-frame clonotypes and omits some of them. The table shows fewer than 200,000 clones, with more than 75% occurring only once. Sequenced input: peripheral blood. These receptors were obtained from a man in his forties with active or convalescent COVID-19.

The V call is TRBV5-6, the J call TRBJ1-2; 7 bases are shared with TRBD1. Germline CDR1 and CDR2: SGHDT and YYEEEE. J gave up 2 bases and V 6 bases, and 4 bases lay outside the gene matches. The CDR3 is 13 residues long. The CDR3 loop reads CASNRGTNYGYTF. CDR3 nucleotides: TGTGCCAGCAACAGGGGTACCAACTATGGCTACACCTTC. The whole variable domain, filled in from reference TRBV5-6 and TRBJ1-2, reads DAGVTQSPTHLIKTRGQQVTLRCSPKSGHDTVSWYQQALGQGPQFIFQYYEEEERQRGNFPDRFSGHQFPNYSSELNVNALLLGDSALYLCASNRGTNYGYTFGSGTRLTVV.

Details on this clone: Other DNA sequences in this specimen translate into the identical CDR3. The gene calls are TRBV11-2 and TRBJ1-2; D not resolved. The length of the CDR3 is 13 residues. V lost 2 bases and J lost 1, with 5 bases in between. From germline, CDR1 is SGHAT and CDR2 FQNNGV. The CDR3 nucleotides read TGTGCCAGCAGCTTAACAGATAACTATGGCTACACCTTC. This translates into CASSLTDNYGYTF.